The 4 T cell receptor beta chains below were found in one sample sequenced in a study of shared clonotypes between healthy human individuals. Libraries were prepared by immunoSEQ multiplex PCR; TCRdb keeps only in-frame clonotypes and omits some of them. The table shows about 2.3 million clones, with 85% to 95% occurring only once. Sequencing was carried out using naive CD4+ T cells from PBMCs. Subset reported: CD45RA+ positively selected. Receptors originate from a man younger than 30 in good health. Some clones in this sample may be carry-over from other donors' samples.

J is TRBJ1-3 and V is TRBV10-3; D perhaps matches TRBD1 (5 bases). CDR3 length equals 13 residues. Germline loops: CDR1 ENHRY, CDR2 SYGVKD. V lost 9 bases and J lost 2, with 11 bases in between. The CDR3 DNA is TGTGCCATGATGGGGGTTGCTGGAAACACCATATATTTT. Amino acid sequence: CAMMGVAGNTIYF.

This clone was seen once. The chain is built from TRBV19 and TRBJ2-2; D is ambiguous. CDR3 size: 14 residues. Germline-derived CDR1 and CDR2 are LNHDA and SQIVND (reference sequence). V shed 6 bases and J shed 3 bases, with 11 bases lying between them. This CDR3 is CASRSTGDTGELFF. CDR3 in DNA: TGTGCCAGTAGGAGTACGGGCGACACCGGGGAGCTGTTTTTT.

This chain links TRBV5-1 with TRBJ2-1; D uncertain. The CDR3 totals 12 residues. With 4 bases removed from V and 5 bases from J, the gap between germline ends came to 7 bases. From germline, CDR1 is SGHRS and CDR2 YFSETQ. The CDR3 sequence: CASSPPNNEQFF. CDR3 in DNA: TGCGCCAGCAGCCCCCCGAACAATGAGCAGTTCTTC.

The chain has TRBV5-6 and TRBJ2-2; 10 nucleotides match TRBD2. V lost 3 bases and J lost 8; bases outside the gene matches: 10. CDR1 is SGHDT, CDR2 YYEEEE, per germline. The CDR3 runs 16 residues. The CDR3 protein is CASSSPSGRAGGELFF. CDR3 DNA: TGTGCCAGCAGCTCCCCAAGCGGGAGGGCCGGTGGGGAGCTGTTTTTT.